The present TCR beta chain was sequenced within a study of CD8 T cells in Susac syndrome. RNA in amounts of roughly 0.5 to 1 ug was reverse transcribed with random hexamers. A multiplex approach, immunoSEQ multiplex PCR, amplified TCR beta CDR3 across 54 Vbeta and 13 Jbeta. MiXCR was run by TCRdb on the immunoSEQ multiplex PCR reads, yielding one entry per CDR3 protein. This sample has about 240,000 distinct CDR3 sequences, with 90% to 97% found just once. Germline V gives CDR1 SEHNR, CDR2 FQNEAQ (reference sequence). CDR3 size: 14 residues. Trimming took 5 bases from V and 1 from J, leaving 11 bases between them.

The sample consisted of CD4+ T cells from PBMCs. This TCR derives from a human donor with Susac syndrome. This chain joins TRBV7-9 and TRBJ2-5; no clear D. As DNA, the CDR3 is TGTGCCAGCAGCCTCATATGGCCCCAAGAGACCCAGTACTTC. Protein sequence: CASSLIWPQETQYF.